The clone carrying this T cell receptor (beta chain) occurred a few times. The CDR3 is 15 amino acids. Losses at the gene ends were 3 bases for V and 1 base for J; bases not matched to a gene: 4. Per the germline V gene, CDR1 is MDHEN and CDR2 is SYDVKM. The data were taken from a study of T-cell reconstitution after alpha-beta-depleted transplantation in children. Preparation of the TCRbeta library involved a method that used unique molecular identifiers. TCRdb passed the PCR reads through MiXCR, listing each CDR3 protein once. The repertoire includes about 980,000 distinct CDR3 sequences, about 26% of them detected once, and roughly 28% sits in the top ten.

The gene calls are TRBV28 and TRBJ2-7, with 9 bases lining up with TRBD2. The TCR originated in a boy under two years old who had a stem cell transplant for SCID, so the T cells may come from the graft donor. The material was PBMCs, mostly from graft donor cells, obtained 360 days after TCRalphabeta/CD19-depleted stem cell transplant. CDR3 coding DNA: TGTGCCAGCAGTTTTGCGGGAGGGGGATCCTACGAGCAGTACTTC. Translation: CASSFAGGGSYEQYF.